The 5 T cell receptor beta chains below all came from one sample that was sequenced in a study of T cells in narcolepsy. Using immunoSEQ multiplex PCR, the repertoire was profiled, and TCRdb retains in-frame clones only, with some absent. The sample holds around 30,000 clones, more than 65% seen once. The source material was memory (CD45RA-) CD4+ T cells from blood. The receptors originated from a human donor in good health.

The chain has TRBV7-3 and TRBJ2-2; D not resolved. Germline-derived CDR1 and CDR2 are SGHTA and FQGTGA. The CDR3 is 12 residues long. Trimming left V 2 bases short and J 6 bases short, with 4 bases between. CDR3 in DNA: TGTGCCAGCAGCTTAGGGCCCGGGGAGCTGTTTTTT. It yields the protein CASSLGPGELFF.

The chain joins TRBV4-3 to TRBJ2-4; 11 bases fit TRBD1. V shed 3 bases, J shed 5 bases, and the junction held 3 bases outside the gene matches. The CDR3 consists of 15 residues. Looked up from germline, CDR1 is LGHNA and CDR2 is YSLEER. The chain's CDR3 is CASSHVGQGENIQYF. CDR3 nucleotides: TGCGCCAGCAGCCATGTGGGACAGGGGGAAAACATTCAGTACTTC.

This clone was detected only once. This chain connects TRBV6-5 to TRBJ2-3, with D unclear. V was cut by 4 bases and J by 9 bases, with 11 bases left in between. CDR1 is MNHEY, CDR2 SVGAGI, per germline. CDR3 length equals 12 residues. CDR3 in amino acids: CASSSKSRTQYF. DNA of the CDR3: TGTGCCAGCAGTTCCAAGTCCCGGACGCAGTATTTT.

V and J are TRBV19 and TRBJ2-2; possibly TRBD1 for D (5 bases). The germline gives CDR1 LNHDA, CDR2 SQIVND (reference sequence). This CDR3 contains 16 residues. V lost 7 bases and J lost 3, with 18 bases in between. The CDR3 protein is CASTIGVIGDTGELFF. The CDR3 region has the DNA TGTGCCAGTACCATAGGGGTGATTGGCGACACCGGGGAGCTGTTTTTT.

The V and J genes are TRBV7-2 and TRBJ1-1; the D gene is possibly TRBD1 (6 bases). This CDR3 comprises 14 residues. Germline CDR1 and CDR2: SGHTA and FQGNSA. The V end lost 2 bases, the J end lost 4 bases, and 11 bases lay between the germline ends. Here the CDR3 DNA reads TGTGCCAGCAGCTTATACAGGGTGGGCACTGAAGCTTTCTTT. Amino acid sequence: CASSLYRVGTEAFF. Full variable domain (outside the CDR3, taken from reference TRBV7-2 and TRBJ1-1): GAGVSQSPSNKVTEKGKDVELRCDPISGHTALYWYRQSLGQGLEFLIYFQGNSAPDKSGLPSDRFSAERTGGSVSTLTIQRTQQEDSAVYLCASSLYRVGTEAFFGQGTRLTVV.